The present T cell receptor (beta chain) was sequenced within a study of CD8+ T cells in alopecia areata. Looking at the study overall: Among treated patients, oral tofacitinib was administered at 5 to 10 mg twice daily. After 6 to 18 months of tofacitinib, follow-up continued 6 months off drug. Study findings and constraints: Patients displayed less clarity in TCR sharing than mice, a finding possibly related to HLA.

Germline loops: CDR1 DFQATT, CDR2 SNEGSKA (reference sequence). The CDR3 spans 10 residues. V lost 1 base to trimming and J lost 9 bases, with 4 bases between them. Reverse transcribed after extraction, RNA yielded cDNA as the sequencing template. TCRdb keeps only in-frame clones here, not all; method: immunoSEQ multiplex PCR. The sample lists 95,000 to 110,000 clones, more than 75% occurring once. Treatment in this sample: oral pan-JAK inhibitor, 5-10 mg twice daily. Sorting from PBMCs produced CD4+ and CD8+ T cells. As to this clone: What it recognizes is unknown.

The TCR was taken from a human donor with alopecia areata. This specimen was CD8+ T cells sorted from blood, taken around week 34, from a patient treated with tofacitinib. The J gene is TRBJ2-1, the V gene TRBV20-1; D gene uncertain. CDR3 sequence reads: CSARAGEQFF. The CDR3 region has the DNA TGCAGTGCTAGAGCGGGTGAGCAGTTCTTC.